This passage covers 8 T cell receptor beta chains from one sample sequenced in a study of graft-versus-host responses after intestinal transplantation (dated by TCRdb to 2020 to 2023). Libraries were constructed by the immunoSEQ multiplex PCR assay. TCRdb retrieved this table from immuneACCESS and kept in-frame rearrangements only. Not all clones are present; in checked studies, unresolved V genes account for under half, and no reason is known for the remainder. Recorded for this sample are almost 70,000 clones; around 90% of them occurred a single time. The top ten hold less than 8% of the sample. The material sequenced was bone marrow, taken almost 750 days after intestinal transplantation. These receptors originate from a human patient who received an intestinal transplant, so some T cells may come from the graft donor.

The DNA of the CDR3 is TGTGCCAGCATCTCTACGACAACCGGCTTTCTTAATTGGGGCTACACCTTC. Its protein is CASISTTTGFLNWGYTF. V and J are TRBV7-9 and TRBJ1-2, with D unresolved. The V end lost 7 bases, the J end lost 8 bases, and 29 bases lay between the germline ends. The CDR3 is 17 amino acids. CDR1 SEHNR and CDR2 FQNEAQ come from the germline V gene (reference sequence).

The J gene is TRBJ2-5, the V gene TRBV5-1; no firm D call. Trimming removed 5 bases from V and 5 bases from J, with 19 bases in between. CDR1 is SGHRS and CDR2 is YFSETQ in the germline V gene. This CDR3 spans 15 amino acids. The CDR3 coding sequence is TGCGCCAGCAGTCGTGAGGTCGAAACTGAGGAGACCCAGTACTTC. It codes for CASSREVETEETQYF.

The chain uses TRBV6-5 and TRBJ2-7; maybe TRBD1 (5 bases). The CDR3 contains 14 residues. Germline CDR1 and CDR2: MNHEY and SVGAGI. Trimming cost V 5 bases and J 0 bases, with 11 bases left between them. This chain's CDR3 is CASSQQVNSYEQYF. DNA of the CDR3: TGTGCCAGCAGTCAACAGGTCAACTCCTACGAGCAGTACTTC.

V gene TRBV27 combines with J gene TRBJ1-3, with D unclear. Trimming left V 5 bases short and J 0 bases short, with 5 bases between. Germline V gene sequence: CDR1 MNHEY, CDR2 SMNVEV (reference sequence). This CDR3 region has 13 residues. The CDR3 protein is CASSPGSGNTIYF. In nucleotides, the CDR3 is TGTGCCAGCAGTCCGGGCTCTGGAAACACCATATATTTT.

This clone appeared once. The chain joins TRBV5-1 to TRBJ2-1; D not resolved. Trimming left V 2 bases short and J 0 bases short, with 15 bases between. Germline CDR1 SGHRS, CDR2 YFSETQ. This CDR3 is built from 17 residues. DNA for the CDR3: TGCGCCAGCAGCTTTAGAGGAAGGGAAAGCTCCTACAATGAGCAGTTCTTC. As protein: CASSFRGRESSYNEQFF.

V is TRBV6-4 and J is TRBJ2-1; the D gene is possibly TRBD1 (5 bases). This CDR3 region has 15 residues. Trimming pared 2 bases from V and 2 bases from J, leaving 10 bases between. The V gene's germline CDR1 is MRHNA and CDR2 SNTAGT. The CDR3 DNA reads TGTGCCAGCAGTGACGGACAAAAAACCTACAATGAGCAGTTCTTC. Residues: CASSDGQKTYNEQFF.

The chain combines TRBV7-3 with TRBJ2-5; TRBD2 might be the D (6 bases). Trimming removed 5 bases from V and 7 bases from J, with 23 bases in between. CDR1 and CDR2 from the germline V gene are SGHTA and FQGTGA. There are 16 residues in the CDR3. This CDR3 reads CASSEQDGITGVTQYF. In DNA form, the CDR3 reads TGTGCCAGCAGCGAGCAAGACGGTATAACGGGGGTGACCCAGTACTTC.

V usage is TRBV5-4 and J usage is TRBJ1-1, with 7 bases that match TRBD1. Unmatched junction bases numbered 4, after V lost 4 bases and J lost 4 bases. From germline, CDR1 is SGHNT and CDR2 YYREEE (reference sequence). This CDR3 is built from 13 residues. The CDR3 reads CASSPTGVTEAFF. In DNA form, the CDR3 reads TGTGCCAGCAGCCCAACAGGGGTCACTGAAGCTTTCTTT.